The present TCR beta chain was sequenced within a study of technical replicates of blood from a handful of donors. Repertoires were generated with immunoSEQ multiplex PCR, while TCRdb's copy carries only in-frame clones and drops some. The data show about 66,000 clones, roughly 90% seen once. V dropped 5 bases and J dropped 3; count of bases not matched to a gene: 7. Germline CDR1 and CDR2: SGHTA and FQGTGA. CDR3 size: 14 residues. This clone has only one observation. Material: PBMCs. The chain couples TRBV7-3 to TRBJ2-7, with 7 bases lining up with TRBD2. The receptor comes from a human donor in good health. Some clones in this sample may be carry-over from other donors' samples. The DNA of the CDR3 is TGTGCCAGCAGCGCGGGAGTGGGACTCTACGAGCAGTACTTC. It encodes CASSAGVGLYEQYF. Based on the CDR3 plus reference TRBV7-3 and TRBJ2-7, the full variable domain is GAGVSQTPSNKVTEKGKYVELRCDPISGHTALYWYRQSLGQGPEFLIYFQGTGAADDSGLPNDRFFAVRPEGSVSTLKIQRTERGDSAVYLCASSAGVGLYEQYFGPGTRLTVT.